Shown below are 18 T cell receptor beta chains from a single sample sequenced in a study of blood T cell repertoires in COVID-19. TCRdb's copy holds only in-frame clones and misses some; the assay was immunoSEQ multiplex PCR. The table records 72,000 or so clones, roughly 82% of them present only once. Sequences were obtained from peripheral blood. These receptors were taken from an older man with active COVID-19.

The rearrangement uses TRBV25-1 and TRBJ2-1; 15 bases are a match to TRBD2. The germline V gene encodes CDR1 MGHDK and CDR2 SYGVNS. The CDR3 has 17 amino acids. J gave up 6 bases and V 6 bases, and 9 bases lay outside the gene matches. The CDR3 spells CASRADPGLAGGNEQFF. The CDR3, as DNA: TGTGCCAGCAGGGCGGACCCGGGACTAGCGGGAGGCAATGAGCAGTTCTTC.

The chain combines TRBV5-1 with TRBJ1-5, with D hard to call. V was cut by 1 base and J by 0 bases, with 8 bases left in between. Germline assignment: CDR1 SGHRS and CDR2 YFSETQ. The CDR3 covers 15 residues. The CDR3 coding sequence is TGCGCCAGCAGCTTGTCCGGTAATAGCAATCAGCCCCAGCATTTT. It specifies CASSLSGNSNQPQHF.

The chain joins TRBV7-2 to TRBJ2-1; no clear D. V was cut by 2 bases and J by 1 base, with 12 bases left in between. The CDR3 runs to 16 residues. Per germline, CDR1 SGHTA and CDR2 FQGNSA. The CDR3 spells CASSLHRASSYNEQFF. CDR3 DNA sequence: TGTGCCAGCAGCTTACATCGAGCGTCTTCCTACAATGAGCAGTTCTTC. Filled out from reference TRBV7-2 and TRBJ2-1, the complete variable domain reads GAGVSQSPSNKVTEKGKDVELRCDPISGHTALYWYRQSLGQGLEFLIYFQGNSAPDKSGLPSDRFSAERTGGSVSTLTIQRTQQEDSAVYLCASSLHRASSYNEQFFGPGTRLTVL.

The V gene is TRBV27, the J gene TRBJ2-2, with 8 positions matching TRBD1. The trim removed 6 bases at V and 3 bases at J, leaving 3 bases unmatched. CDR1 is MNHEY, CDR2 SMNVEV, per germline (reference sequence). CDR3 length: 14 residues. The CDR3 region is CASRTGQDTGELFF. The CDR3 coding sequence is TGTGCCAGCAGGACGGGACAGGACACCGGGGAGCTGTTTTTT.

This chain links TRBV6-1 with TRBJ2-5; 9 positions agree with TRBD2. The CDR3 sequence is 16 residues long. J gave up 7 bases and V 3 bases, and 12 bases lay outside the gene matches. Germline V gives CDR1 MNHNS, CDR2 SASEGT. The CDR3 is CASSDKTGREGRTQYF. CDR3 bases: TGTGCCAGCAGTGATAAGACAGGGCGGGAGGGGAGGACCCAGTACTTC.

This clone was detected a few times. The V call is TRBV7-9, the J call TRBJ1-3; D is unclear. The V and J ends lost 2 bases and 7 bases respectively, with 3 bases between them. The germline CDR1 and CDR2 sequences are SEHNR and FQNEAQ (reference sequence). The CDR3 covers 11 residues. CDR3 amino acids: CASSLSNTIYF. CDR3 coding DNA: TGTGCCAGCAGCTTATCGAACACCATATATTTT.

The rearrangement joins TRBV7-2 to TRBJ1-3; no definite D call. V was clipped by 5 bases and J by 1 base, with 15 bases between them. The length of the CDR3 is 16 residues. Germline V gives CDR1 SGHTA, CDR2 FQGNSA. The CDR3 sequence is CASSAIPGLSGNTIYF. The CDR3 DNA is TGTGCCAGCAGCGCCATTCCAGGTCTTTCTGGAAACACCATATATTTT. The variable domain in full, with the rest retrieved from reference TRBV7-2 and TRBJ1-3, is GAGVSQSPSNKVTEKGKDVELRCDPISGHTALYWYRQSLGQGLEFLIYFQGNSAPDKSGLPSDRFSAERTGGSVSTLTIQRTQQEDSAVYLCASSAIPGLSGNTIYFGEGSWLTVV.

V is TRBV19 and J is TRBJ2-2; 8 bases agree with TRBD2. Germline CDR1 reads LNHDA; CDR2 reads SQIVND (reference sequence). The V and J ends lost 9 bases and 3 bases, in that order; junction bases with no gene match: 6. This CDR3 is 14 amino acids long. The CDR3 protein is CASRTSQYTGELFF. CDR3 nucleotide sequence: TGTGCCAGCCGGACTAGCCAATACACCGGGGAGCTGTTTTTT.

The J gene is TRBJ2-3, the V gene TRBV2, with 7 bases matching TRBD2. The CDR3 sequence is 15 residues long. V lost 7 bases to trimming and J lost 0 bases; unmatched junction nucleotides: 7. Germline V gene sequence: CDR1 SNHLY, CDR2 FYNNEI. In nucleotides, the CDR3 is TGTGCCAGCACGAAAGGACTAGGAAGCACAGATACGCAGTATTTT. Protein product: CASTKGLGSTDTQYF.

Only one count was recorded for this clone. The chain is built from TRBV7-7 and TRBJ2-3, with a weak D call TRBD1 (6 bases). The germline V gene encodes CDR1 SSHAT and CDR2 FNYEAQ (reference sequence). The CDR3 consists of 14 residues. Trimming took 3 bases from V and 5 from J, leaving 12 bases between them. CDR3 amino acids: CASSFGQGQDTQYF. DNA of the CDR3: TGTGCCAGCAGCTTTGGGCAGGGGCAAGATACGCAGTATTTT. The complete variable domain, with remaining parts taken from reference TRBV7-7 and TRBJ2-3, reads GAGVSQSPRYKVTKRGQDVTLRCDPISSHATLYWYQQALGQGPEFLTYFNYEAQPDKSGLPSDRFSAERPEGSISTLTIQRTEQRDSAMYRCASSFGQGQDTQYFGPGTRLTVL.

The genes are TRBV24-1 and TRBJ1-5; perhaps TRBD1 as D (5 bases). V dropped 6 bases and J dropped 4 bases, with 9 bases sitting between them. Per the germline V gene, CDR1 is KGHDR and CDR2 is SFDVKD. This CDR3 contains 13 residues. The CDR3 spells CATSPRANQPQHF. CDR3 DNA: TGTGCCACCAGTCCCAGGGCAAATCAGCCCCAGCATTTT.

The rearrangement joins TRBV19 to TRBJ1-3; D gene uncertain. This CDR3 spans 13 amino acids. Trimming removed 5 bases at V and 0 bases at J, with 5 bases between. The V gene's germline CDR1 is LNHDA and CDR2 SQIVND (reference sequence). CDR3 sequence: CASSLSSGNTIYF. The CDR3 region has the DNA TGTGCCAGTAGTCTGAGCTCTGGAAACACCATATATTTT.

CDR3 protein: CASKPTGTGRLSSYEQYF. The CDR3 DNA reads as TGTGCCAGTAAACCAACCGGGACAGGTCGGTTAAGCTCCTACGAGCAGTACTTC. The chain combines TRBV28 with TRBJ2-7; 8 nucleotides line up with TRBD1. The junction had 19 bases not matched to a gene; V was cut back by 9 bases and J by 0 bases. CDR3 size: 18 residues. Germline V gene lookup returns CDR1 MDHEN and CDR2 SYDVKM.

The rearrangement links TRBV7-3 to TRBJ2-5; TRBD1 is a possible D gene (6 bases). This CDR3 is 16 amino acids long. CDR1 is SGHTA, CDR2 FQGTGA, per germline. Trimming removed 3 bases at V and 5 bases at J, with 19 bases between. The DNA of the CDR3 is TGTGCCAGCAGCTTTACTGGCAGGGGACAATGGGAGACCCAGTACTTC. Translating it yields CASSFTGRGQWETQYF. The full variable domain, in which reference TRBV7-3 and TRBJ2-5 provide the parts outside the CDR3, is GAGVSQTPSNKVTEKGKYVELRCDPISGHTALYWYRQSLGQGPEFLIYFQGTGAADDSGLPNDRFFAVRPEGSVSTLKIQRTERGDSAVYLCASSFTGRGQWETQYFGPGTRLLVL.

The chain carries TRBV6-5 and TRBJ2-7; no clear D gene. This CDR3 is 13 amino acids long. CDR1 and CDR2 from the germline V gene are MNHEY and SVGAGI. Trimming cost V 5 bases and J 3 bases, with 11 bases left between them. This CDR3 reads CASSPDFLYEQYF. The DNA of the CDR3 is TGTGCCAGCAGTCCAGATTTCCTCTACGAGCAGTACTTC.

The chain uses TRBV6-6 and TRBJ2-5; 10 nucleotides align to TRBD1. The CDR3 is 14 residues long. Germline loops: CDR1 MNHNY, CDR2 SVGAGI (reference sequence). Trimming cost V 2 bases and J 7 bases; bases outside gene matches: 4. In nucleotides, the CDR3 is TGTGCCAGCAGTTACACGACAGGGGGCGTGACCCAGTACTTC. Protein: CASSYTTGGVTQYF.

This rearrangement joins TRBV9 to TRBJ2-7, with TRBD2 identical over 10 bases. This CDR3 is 14 amino acids long. Germline V gene data show CDR1 as SGDLS and CDR2 as YYNGEE. After removal of 0 bases from V and 6 bases from J, the junction contained 3 bases not matched to a gene. The CDR3 region has the DNA TGTGCCAGCAGCGTAGCTAGCGGGAGAGGCGAGCAGTACTTC. Its protein product is CASSVASGRGEQYF.

The rearrangement links TRBV5-1 to TRBJ1-1; 8 positions agree with TRBD1. V shed 5 bases, J shed 5 bases, and the junction held 8 bases outside the gene matches. The CDR3 sequence is 14 residues long. Looked up from germline, CDR1 is SGHRS and CDR2 is YFSETQ. The DNA for the CDR3 is TGCGCCAGCAGGAGTCGACAGGGGTGGACTGAAGCTTTCTTT. Amino acid sequence: CASRSRQGWTEAFF. Variable domain in full (rest from reference TRBV5-1 and TRBJ1-1): KAGVTQTPRYLIKTRGQQVTLSCSPISGHRSVSWYQQTPGQGLQFLFEYFSETQRNKGNFPGRFSGRQFSNSRSEMNVSTLELGDSALYLCASRSRQGWTEAFFGQGTRLTVV.